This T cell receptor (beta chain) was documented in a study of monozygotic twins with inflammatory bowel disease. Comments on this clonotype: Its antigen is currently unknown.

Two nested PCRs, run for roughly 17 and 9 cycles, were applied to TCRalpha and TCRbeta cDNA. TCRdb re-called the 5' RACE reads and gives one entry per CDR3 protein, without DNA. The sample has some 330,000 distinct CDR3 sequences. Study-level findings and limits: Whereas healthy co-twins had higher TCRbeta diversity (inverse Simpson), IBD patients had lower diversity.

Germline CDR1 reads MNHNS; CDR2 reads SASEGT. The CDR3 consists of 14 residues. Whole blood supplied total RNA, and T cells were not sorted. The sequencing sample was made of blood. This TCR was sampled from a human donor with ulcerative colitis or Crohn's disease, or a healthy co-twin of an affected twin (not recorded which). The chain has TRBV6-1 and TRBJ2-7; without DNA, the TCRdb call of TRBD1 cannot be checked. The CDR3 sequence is CASSVDRGIYEQYF.